These 14 T cell receptor beta chains were sequenced from one sample in a study of blood T cell repertoires in COVID-19. Sequencing used immunoSEQ multiplex PCR; TCRdb keeps in-frame clones, though not all of them. The data show around 340,000 clones, about 86% seen once. The sample comprised PBMCs or T cells enriched from blood (not recorded which). These receptors were taken from a woman in her thirties or forties with acute COVID-19.

V usage is TRBV2 and J usage is TRBJ2-3; D is unresolved. Between the trimmed V and J ends, which lost 4 bases and 10 bases, there was a span of 9 bases. From germline, CDR1 is SNHLY and CDR2 FYNNEI. The CDR3 runs to 11 residues. CDR3 in amino acids: CASSAFEAQYF. The CDR3 DNA sequence: TGTGCCAGCAGTGCCTTCGAGGCGCAGTATTTT. The full variable domain, with the rest looked up from reference TRBV2 and TRBJ2-3, is EPEVTQTPSHQVTQMGQEVILRCVPISNHLYFYWYRQILGQKVEFLVSFYNNEISEKSEIFDDQFSVERPDGSNFTLKIRSTKLEDSAMYFCASSAFEAQYFGPGTRLTVL.

In this sample, this clone turned up once. The chain joins TRBV4-2 to TRBJ2-1; the match to TRBD2 covers 9 bases. Germline CDR1 is LGHNA and CDR2 is YNFKEQ. The CDR3 contains 15 residues. Trimming at V came to 4 bases and at J to 7 bases, leaving 8 bases not matched to a gene. Here the CDR3 DNA reads TGTGCCAGCAGCCTAACCGGGACTAGCCCTAATGAGCAGTTCTTC. It codes for CASSLTGTSPNEQFF.

The chain couples TRBV14 to TRBJ2-7; no firm D call. Germline CDR1 and CDR2: SGHDN and FVKESK. V lost 0 bases, J lost 4 bases, and 13 bases lay in between. CDR3 length equals 15 residues. CDR3 in amino acids: CASSQEERHLYEQYF. CDR3 nucleotide sequence: TGTGCCAGCAGCCAAGAAGAGAGACATCTTTACGAGCAGTACTTC.

The rearrangement uses TRBV29-1 and TRBJ2-4; 9 bases are a match to TRBD1. This CDR3 is 16 amino acids long. In germline, CDR1 is SQVTM, CDR2 ANQGSEA. Unmatched junction bases numbered 10, after V lost 7 bases and J lost 0 bases. The chain's CDR3 is CSAAPGQGIAKNIQYF. Written as DNA, the CDR3 is TGCAGCGCCGCCCCGGGACAGGGAATAGCCAAAAACATTCAGTACTTC. The full variable domain, in which reference TRBV29-1 and TRBJ2-4 provide the parts outside the CDR3, is SAVISQKPSRDICQRGTSLTIQCQVDSQVTMMFWYRQQPGQSLTLIATANQGSEATYESGFVIDKFPISRPNLTFSTLTVSNMSPEDSSIYLCSAAPGQGIAKNIQYFGAGTRLSVL.

The chain joins TRBV11-3 to TRBJ2-5, with 8 bases fitting TRBD1. The CDR3 length is 16 residues. Unmatched junction bases numbered 14, after V lost 3 bases and J lost 8 bases. Per the germline V gene, CDR1 is SGHNT and CDR2 is YENEEA. In DNA, the CDR3 is TGTGCCAGCAGCTTCACAGGTTCGGGACAGGCTTCTACCCAGTACTTC. Its protein is CASSFTGSGQASTQYF.

J is TRBJ2-7 and V is TRBV9; 9 nucleotides agree with TRBD1. Unmatched junction bases numbered 9, after V lost 5 bases and J lost 3 bases. From germline, CDR1 is SGDLS and CDR2 YYNGEE. This CDR3 is 15 amino acids long. CDR3 in DNA: TGTGCCAGCAGTGGCAGAACAGGGGGCGACTACGAGCAGTACTTC. Its translation: CASSGRTGGDYEQYF.

The CDR3 DNA reads as TGTGCCATCAGTGGGGGTTGGGTGTCGGGGAATGTGAATGAGCAGTTCTTC. Translated, it gives CAISGGWVSGNVNEQFF. This sequence joins TRBV10-3 and TRBJ2-1, with a tentative D call TRBD2 (5 bases). V lost 4 bases and J lost 7, with 23 bases in between. The CDR3 is 17 residues long. Germline V CDR1 and CDR2: ENHRY, SYGVKD.

The rearrangement links TRBV3-1 (or the pseudogene TRBV3-2) to TRBJ1-3; D may be TRBD1 (5 bases). The CDR3 runs 16 residues. CDR1 LGHDT and CDR2 YNNKEL come from the germline V gene (reference sequence). V was trimmed by 4 bases and J by 1 base, leaving 14 bases between them. The chain's CDR3 is CASSLSSGSSGNTIYF. The CDR3 DNA sequence: TGTGCCAGCAGCCTAAGCTCAGGGTCATCTGGAAACACCATATATTTT.

V usage is TRBV28 and J usage is TRBJ2-2; D might be TRBD2 (5 bases). The CDR3 contains 15 residues. Germline CDR1 and CDR2: MDHEN and SYDVKM. The V gene lost 3 bases and the J gene lost 3 bases, with 11 bases spanning the gap. The CDR3 here is CASSLAGGHTGELFF. The CDR3 region has the DNA TGTGCCAGCAGTTTGGCAGGAGGTCACACCGGGGAGCTGTTTTTT.

This chain links TRBV13 with TRBJ2-2; 7 bases fit TRBD1. This CDR3 contains 14 residues. V was pared by 8 bases and J by 1 base, with 4 bases of the junction left unmatched. Germline lookup yields CDR1 PRHDT and CDR2 FYEKMQ (reference sequence). The CDR3 protein is CASAGTENTGELFF. For the CDR3, the DNA is TGTGCCAGCGCCGGGACAGAGAACACCGGGGAGCTGTTTTTT.

The V call is TRBV19, the J call TRBJ2-7; 9 bases are shared with TRBD2. Germline V gene data show CDR1 as LNHDA and CDR2 as SQIVND (reference sequence). This CDR3 comprises 16 residues. With 5 bases clipped from V and 3 bases from J, the junction kept 11 bases outside the gene matches. The CDR3 loop reads CASSRSNSGGVYEQYF. The CDR3 DNA follows: TGTGCCAGTAGTCGGTCTAATAGCGGGGGAGTCTACGAGCAGTACTTC.

With regard to this clone: The sample contains more than one DNA sequence encoding this CDR3. The genes are TRBV9 and TRBJ1-3; no clear D. The germline gives CDR1 SGDLS, CDR2 YYNGEE. The CDR3 loop spans 15 amino acids. Trimming removed 0 bases at V and 1 base at J, with 8 bases between. This CDR3 is CASSVGGISGNTIYF. Here the CDR3 DNA reads TGTGCCAGCAGCGTAGGCGGAATATCTGGAAACACCATATATTTT.

The V gene is TRBV7-9, the J gene TRBJ2-4; D not certain. The V gene's germline CDR1 is SEHNR and CDR2 FQNEAQ (reference sequence). The CDR3 sequence is 13 residues long. V lost 2 bases, J lost 5 bases, and 7 bases lay in between. This chain's CDR3 is CASSLMVENIQYF. The CDR3 DNA sequence: TGTGCCAGCAGCTTAATGGTAGAAAACATTCAGTACTTC.

The chain has TRBV28 and TRBJ2-7; D gene unclear. Germline assignment: CDR1 MDHEN and CDR2 SYDVKM. V lost 5 bases and J 2 bases, leaving 13 bases between the germline ends. The CDR3 runs to 14 residues. This CDR3 reads CASSVHSNTYEQYF. CDR3 nucleotides: TGTGCCAGCAGTGTACACAGCAACACCTACGAGCAGTACTTC. Complete variable domain (other parts from reference TRBV28 and TRBJ2-7): DVKVTQSSRYLVKRTGEKVFLECVQDMDHENMFWYRQDPGLGLRLIYFSYDVKMKEKGDIPEGYSVSREKKERFSLILESASTNQTSMYLCASSVHSNTYEQYFGPGTRLTVT.